This is a list of T cell receptor beta chains from one sample in a study of CD8 T cells in Susac syndrome. TCRdb reprocessed the immunoSEQ multiplex PCR reads with MiXCR, giving one entry per CDR3 protein. Here the sample spans 180,000 or so distinct CDR3 sequences, about 94% being singletons. The sequencing sample was made of CD4+ T cells from PBMCs. The source of these receptors is a human donor with multiple sclerosis. The CDR3 runs from the conserved cysteine through the conserved F or W. A D gene is named only where the DNA matches it firmly. The listing skips clone size in some rows; elsewhere it reads once, few, many or a size class.

v_call: TRBV28
j_call: TRBJ2-7
d_call: NA
clone_size: NA
cdr3_nt: TGTGCCAGCAGTTTAGGTGGACATCCCTACGAGCAGTACTTC
cdr3_aa: CASSLGGHPYEQYF

v_call: TRBV6-5
j_call: TRBJ2-7
d_call: NA
clone_size: NA
cdr3_nt: TGTGCCAGCAGTTACTCGGAGGGGGTCTCCTACGAGCAGTACTTC
cdr3_aa: CASSYSEGVSYEQYF

v_call: TRBV20-1
j_call: TRBJ1-6
d_call: NA
clone_size: NA
cdr3_nt: TGCAGTGCTAGGCCCGCGGACAGCCATAATTCACCCCTCCACTTT
cdr3_aa: CSARPADSHNSPLHF

v_call: TRBV12-3/TRBV12-4
j_call: TRBJ2-3
d_call: NA
clone_size: NA
cdr3_nt: TGTGCCAGCAGCGTACTAGCAACAGATACGCAGTATTTT
cdr3_aa: CASSVLATDTQYF

v_call: TRBV2
j_call: TRBJ2-1
d_call: NA
clone_size: NA
cdr3_nt: TGTGCCAGCAGTGACCTCTCCTACAATGAGCAGTTCTTC
cdr3_aa: CASSDLSYNEQFF

v_call: TRBV29-1
j_call: TRBJ2-5
d_call: TRBD2
clone_size: NA
cdr3_nt: TGCAGCGTTGCGGGGCTAGCGGGGGCCATCCAAGAGACCCAGTACTTC
cdr3_aa: CSVAGLAGAIQETQYF

v_call: TRBV12-3/TRBV12-4
j_call: TRBJ1-1
d_call: NA
clone_size: NA
cdr3_nt: TGTGCCAGCAACACAGGGAAGGAGACTGAAGCTTTCTTT
cdr3_aa: CASNTGKETEAFF

v_call: TRBV18
j_call: TRBJ2-1
d_call: NA
clone_size: NA
cdr3_nt: TGTGCCAGCTCACAGACAGGCGGCCAGAGCTCCTACAATGAGCAGTTCTTC
cdr3_aa: CASSQTGGQSSYNEQFF

v_call: TRBV6-5
j_call: TRBJ1-2
d_call: NA
clone_size: NA
cdr3_nt: TGTGCCAGCAGTTCCCAGGGTTTAGGTGGCTACACCTTC
cdr3_aa: CASSSQGLGGYTF

v_call: TRBV3-1
j_call: TRBJ2-3
d_call: NA
clone_size: NA
cdr3_nt: TGTGCCAGCAGCCAAGATCGCGGGGATACGCAGTATTTT
cdr3_aa: CASSQDRGDTQYF

v_call: TRBV5-1
j_call: TRBJ2-1
d_call: NA
clone_size: NA
cdr3_nt: TGCGCCAGCGGATACGGGGGAGTAAACAATGAGCAGTTCTTC
cdr3_aa: CASGYGGVNNEQFF

v_call: TRBV29-1
j_call: TRBJ1-2
d_call: TRBD1
clone_size: NA
cdr3_nt: TGCAGCGTTACAACAGGGGGTGACTATGGCTACACCTTC
cdr3_aa: CSVTTGGDYGYTF

v_call: TRBV30
j_call: TRBJ2-3
d_call: TRBD1
clone_size: NA
cdr3_nt: TGTGCCTGGAGCAACCGGGACAGGGGAGGTGTTGCGCAGTATTTT
cdr3_aa: CAWSNRDRGGVAQYF

v_call: TRBV12-3/TRBV12-4
j_call: TRBJ1-4
d_call: NA
clone_size: NA
cdr3_nt: TGTGCCAGCAGGCGGGACCCTGGGGGCGTTAAACTGTTTTTT
cdr3_aa: CASRRDPGGVKLFF

v_call: TRBV20-1
j_call: TRBJ1-5
d_call: TRBD1
clone_size: NA
cdr3_nt: TGCAGTGCAGGGGACAGAGAACAGCCCCAGCATTTT
cdr3_aa: CSAGDREQPQHF

v_call: TRBV27
j_call: TRBJ2-5
d_call: NA
clone_size: NA
cdr3_nt: TGTGCCAGCAGTTCCCACCTAGATCAAGAGACCCAGTACTTC
cdr3_aa: CASSSHLDQETQYF

v_call: TRBV29-1
j_call: TRBJ2-7
d_call: TRBD1
clone_size: NA
cdr3_nt: TGCAGCGTGCGACCGGGACAGGGAGTGTACGAGCAGTACTTC
cdr3_aa: CSVRPGQGVYEQYF

v_call: TRBV20-1
j_call: TRBJ2-3
d_call: TRBD2
clone_size: NA
cdr3_nt: TGCAGTGCTAGAGATCCACTAGCGGGGACAGATACGCAGTATTTT
cdr3_aa: CSARDPLAGTDTQYF

v_call: TRBV3-1
j_call: TRBJ2-1
d_call: NA
clone_size: NA
cdr3_nt: TGTGCCAGCAGCCCAATCGGGCTCAATGAGCAGTTCTTC
cdr3_aa: CASSPIGLNEQFF

v_call: TRBV30
j_call: TRBJ1-1
d_call: NA
clone_size: NA
cdr3_nt: TGTGCCTGGATGAACACTGAAGCTTTCTTT
cdr3_aa: CAWMNTEAFF

v_call: TRBV3-1
j_call: TRBJ2-3
d_call: NA
clone_size: NA
cdr3_nt: TGTGCCAGCAGCCCAGCGTGGGGCACAGATACGCAGTATTTT
cdr3_aa: CASSPAWGTDTQYF

v_call: TRBV2
j_call: TRBJ1-2
d_call: NA
clone_size: NA
cdr3_nt: TGTGCCAGCAGTACAGGGTCGGATAACTATGGCTACACCTTC
cdr3_aa: CASSTGSDNYGYTF

v_call: TRBV29-1
j_call: TRBJ2-7
d_call: NA
clone_size: NA
cdr3_nt: TGCAGCGTTGAAGCCGGGTCTGGGCAGTACTTC
cdr3_aa: CSVEAGSGQYF

v_call: TRBV28
j_call: TRBJ2-7
d_call: NA
clone_size: NA
cdr3_nt: TGTGCCAGCACCGAGGGACGCGAAGTTTCCTACGAGCAGTACTTC
cdr3_aa: CASTEGREVSYEQYF

v_call: TRBV29-1
j_call: TRBJ2-7
d_call: NA
clone_size: NA
cdr3_nt: TGCAGCGCCGCTTTGAGATCCTACGAGCAGTACTTC
cdr3_aa: CSAALRSYEQYF

v_call: TRBV7-9
j_call: TRBJ1-5
d_call: NA
clone_size: NA
cdr3_nt: TGTGCCAGCAGCTTAGTGTCAGGGCTGGGCAATCAGCCCCAGCATTTT
cdr3_aa: CASSLVSGLGNQPQHF

v_call: TRBV7-2
j_call: TRBJ2-7
d_call: TRBD2
clone_size: NA
cdr3_nt: TGTGCCAGCAGCTCGAGCGGGGGTGTCTACGAGCAGTACTTC
cdr3_aa: CASSSSGGVYEQYF

v_call: TRBV7-9
j_call: TRBJ2-7
d_call: NA
clone_size: once
cdr3_nt: TGTGCCAGCAGCTCTGAGGCGTCCAGGAGCTACGAGCAGTACTTC
cdr3_aa: CASSSEASRSYEQYF

v_call: TRBV20-1
j_call: TRBJ1-1
d_call: NA
clone_size: NA
cdr3_nt: TGCAGTGCTAGATTCGCGGGCACGACCGGGCAAGCTTTCTTT
cdr3_aa: CSARFAGTTGQAFF

v_call: TRBV29-1
j_call: TRBJ2-4
d_call: TRBD2
clone_size: NA
cdr3_nt: TGCAGCGTTTCCGGGACTACCCAAAACATTCAGTACTTC
cdr3_aa: CSVSGTTQNIQYF

v_call: TRBV28
j_call: TRBJ2-5
d_call: TRBD2
clone_size: NA
cdr3_nt: TGTGCCAGCAGTTCCCCTAGCGGGACAAGGGAGACCCAGTACTTC
cdr3_aa: CASSSPSGTRETQYF

v_call: TRBV7-6
j_call: TRBJ2-7
d_call: NA
clone_size: NA
cdr3_nt: TGTGCCAGCAGCGAACACAATAGGGGGACCCATGGTACCTACGAGCAGTACTTC
cdr3_aa: CASSEHNRGTHGTYEQYF

v_call: TRBV6-5
j_call: TRBJ2-3
d_call: TRBD2
clone_size: NA
cdr3_nt: TGTGCCAGCAGTTCCGGACTAGCCACAGATACGCAGTATTTT
cdr3_aa: CASSSGLATDTQYF

v_call: TRBV2
j_call: TRBJ1-2
d_call: NA
clone_size: NA
cdr3_nt: TGTGCCATCCCTTTTGGGGACTATGGCTACACCTTC
cdr3_aa: CAIPFGDYGYTF

v_call: TRBV12-3/TRBV12-4
j_call: TRBJ2-5
d_call: NA
clone_size: NA
cdr3_nt: TGTGCCAGCAGACGGCAAAAGACCCAGTACTTC
cdr3_aa: CASRRQKTQYF

v_call: TRBV20-1
j_call: TRBJ1-2
d_call: NA
clone_size: NA
cdr3_nt: TGCAGTGCTAGACACACGTCCAACTATGGCTACACCTTC
cdr3_aa: CSARHTSNYGYTF

v_call: TRBV7-9
j_call: TRBJ1-1
d_call: TRBD1
clone_size: NA
cdr3_nt: TGTGCCAGCAGCGCCGCTGACAGGGGGGTTGGCACTGAAGCTTTCTTT
cdr3_aa: CASSAADRGVGTEAFF

v_call: TRBV20-1
j_call: TRBJ1-5
d_call: NA
clone_size: NA
cdr3_nt: TGCAGTGCTAGAAAGACAGATAGCAATCAGCCCCAGCATTTT
cdr3_aa: CSARKTDSNQPQHF

v_call: TRBV29-1
j_call: TRBJ2-2
d_call: NA
clone_size: NA
cdr3_nt: TGCAGCGTTGTATGGCGAACCGGGGAGCTGTTTTTT
cdr3_aa: CSVVWRTGELFF